The entry below describes one T cell receptor (beta chain). As yet, its antigen is unknown. Stated treatment: 15 to 20 received Ad26.COV2.S at low or high dose, single or two shots; several received placebo; per-sample allocation not given. Collection of the samples took place on day 63 after the first injection of vaccine or placebo. Clones were read by immunoSEQ multiplex PCR, and TCRdb kept only the in-frame ones, dropping some. The table includes around 450,000 clones, approximately 90% detected once. The data were taken from a study of Ad26.COV2.S vaccination and SARS-CoV-2 variants. Study summary: In the study, Ad26.COV2.S was injected intramuscularly once, or twice 56 days apart. General study results and limits: Analyses of TCR breadth and depth may have underestimated total T cell responses. There was reportedly substantial breadth in spike-specific CD8+ and CD4+ T cell responses after vaccination.

The V gene's germline CDR1 is MNHEY and CDR2 SMNVEV (reference sequence). The germline V and J ends were trimmed by 3 bases and 3 bases, with 9 bases remaining between them. The length of the CDR3 is 14 residues. The TCR comes from a person aged 18-60 years who received the Ad26.COV2.S COVID-19 vaccine or a placebo. The sample here was peripheral blood, taken in a trial of Ad26.COV2.S vaccine versus placebo. The chain recombines TRBV27 with TRBJ1-5; tentatively, D is TRBD1 (5 bases). The CDR3 is CASSLKGPNQPQHF. CDR3 in DNA: TGTGCCAGCAGTTTGAAGGGGCCCAATCAGCCCCAGCATTTT.